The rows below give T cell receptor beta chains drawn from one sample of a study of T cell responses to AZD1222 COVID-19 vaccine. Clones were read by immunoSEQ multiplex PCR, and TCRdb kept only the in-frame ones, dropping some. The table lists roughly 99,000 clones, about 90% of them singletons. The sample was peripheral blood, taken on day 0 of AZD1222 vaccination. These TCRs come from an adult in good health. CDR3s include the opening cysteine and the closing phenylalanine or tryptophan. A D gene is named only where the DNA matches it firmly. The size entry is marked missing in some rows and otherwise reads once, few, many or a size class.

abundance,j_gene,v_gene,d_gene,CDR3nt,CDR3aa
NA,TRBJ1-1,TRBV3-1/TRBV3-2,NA,TGTGCCAGCAGGGACAGTATGAACACTGAAGCTTTCTTT,CASRDSMNTEAFF
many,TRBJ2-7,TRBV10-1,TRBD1,TGCGCCAGCAGACTCGGGACAGGGGGATGTAGCGGGTACTACGAGCAGTACTTC,CASRLGTGGCSGYYEQYF
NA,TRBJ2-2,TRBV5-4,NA,TGTGCCAGCAGCGGGTCGGAAATGAACACCGGGGAGCTGTTTTTT,CASSGSEMNTGELFF
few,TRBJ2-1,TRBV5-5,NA,TGTGCCAGCAGCTTGGACAGGGTGGTCCCGGGGTTCTTC,CASSLDRVVPGFF
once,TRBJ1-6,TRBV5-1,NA,TGCGCCAGCAGCCAGACCGTCCCCGAGGGTTCACCCCTCCACTTT,CASSQTVPEGSPLHF
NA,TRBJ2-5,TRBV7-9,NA,TGTGCCAGCAGCTTCATACAGAGAGAGACCCAGTACTTC,CASSFIQRETQYF
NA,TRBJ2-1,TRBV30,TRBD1,TGTGCCTGGAGTGCGGGACAGGGTGCATACCAGGGATACAATGAGCAGTTCTTC,CAWSAGQGAYQGYNEQFF
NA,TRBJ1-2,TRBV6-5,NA,TGTGCCATCCGACAGCAGGAAAGACACTATGGCTACACCTTC,CAIRQQERHYGYTF
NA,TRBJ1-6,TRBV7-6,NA,TGTGCCAGCAGCTTAGTTTCTGGGGGGGATTCACCCCTCCACTTT,CASSLVSGGDSPLHF
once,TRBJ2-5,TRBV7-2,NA,TGTGCCAGCAGTCCTGACGGGGGGCGTGGGACCCAGTACTTC,CASSPDGGRGTQYF
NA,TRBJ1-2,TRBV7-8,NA,TGTGCCAGCAGCCCCCGACAGTCCCGCTATGGCTACACCTTC,CASSPRQSRYGYTF
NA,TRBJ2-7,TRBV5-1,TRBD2,TGCGCCAGCAGCTTGAGTGAGACTAGCGGGCGCGCTCCTCCCTACGAGCAGTACTTC,CASSLSETSGRAPPYEQYF
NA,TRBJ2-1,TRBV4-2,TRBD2,TGTGCCAGCAGCCGGGTGCGGGGTAGCGGGGGTCGCTCCTACAATGAGCAGTTCTTC,CASSRVRGSGGRSYNEQFF
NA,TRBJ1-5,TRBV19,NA,TGTGCCAGTAGTATTCCGGGGCAGCCCCAGCATTTT,CASSIPGQPQHF
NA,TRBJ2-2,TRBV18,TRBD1,TGTGCCAGCTACCGACAGGGAGCGAACACCGGGGAGCTGTTTTTT,CASYRQGANTGELFF
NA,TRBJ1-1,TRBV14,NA,TGTGCCAGCAGCCAAGAAATACTGCAGCTGGGGTGGAACACTGAAGCTTTCTTT,CASSQEILQLGWNTEAFF
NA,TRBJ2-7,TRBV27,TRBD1,TGTGCCAGCCGGGACAGGGGGGGCTCCTACGAGCAGTACTTC,CASRDRGGSYEQYF
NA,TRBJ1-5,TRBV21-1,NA,TGTGCCAGCAGCAAAGTTCCAGTCGGAAGCAATCAGCCCCAGCATTTT,CASSKVPVGSNQPQHF
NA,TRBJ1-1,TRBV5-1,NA,TGCGCCAGCAGCTTGGCCACTCAGGCAAGGGGAGTGAACACTGAAGCTTTCTTT,CASSLATQARGVNTEAFF
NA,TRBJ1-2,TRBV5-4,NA,TGTGCCAGCAGCTTGCGTGCGGGGAACTATGGCTACACCTTC,CASSLRAGNYGYTF
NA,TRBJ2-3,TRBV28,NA,TGTGCCAGCAGTTTCTCCCTTAGCGGAGACACAGATACGCAGTATTTT,CASSFSLSGDTDTQYF
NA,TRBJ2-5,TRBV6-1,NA,TGTGCCAGCAGTGAAGGTTCAGGACGCCCGTACCAAGAGACCCAGTACTTC,CASSEGSGRPYQETQYF
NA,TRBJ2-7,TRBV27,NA,TGTGCCAGCAGTTTAAGACTCCACTCCTACGAGCAGTACTTC,CASSLRLHSYEQYF
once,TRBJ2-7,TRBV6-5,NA,TGTGCCAGCAGTTATGGCCTGAGCTACGAGCAGTACTTC,CASSYGLSYEQYF
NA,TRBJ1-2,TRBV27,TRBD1,TGTGCCAGCAGTAAAAGGGGACAGGACTTTGGCTACACCTTC,CASSKRGQDFGYTF
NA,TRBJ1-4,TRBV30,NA,TGTGCCTGGAATGCAGGGCAAGGGGGACTGTTTTTT,CAWNAGQGGLFF
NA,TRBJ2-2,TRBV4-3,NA,TGCGCCAGCAGCCAAGAAGGAGGCAGGGGCCGCACCGGGGAGCTGTTTTTT,CASSQEGGRGRTGELFF
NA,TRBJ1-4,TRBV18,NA,TGTGCCAGCTCACCGACACCTTTACCAACTAATGAAAAACTGTTTTTT,CASSPTPLPTNEKLFF
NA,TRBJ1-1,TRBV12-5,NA,TGTGCTAGTGGTTTGTCCCCGGGGTTTCCTGAAGCTTTCTTT,CASGLSPGFPEAFF
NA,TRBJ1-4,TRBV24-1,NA,TGTGCCACCAGTTTGGATGGAAAACTGTTTTTT,CATSLDGKLFF
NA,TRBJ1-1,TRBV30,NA,TGTGCCTGGAGTGTAATTAGGGGAAGGGCTGAAGCTTTCTTT,CAWSVIRGRAEAFF
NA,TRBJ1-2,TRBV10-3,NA,TGTGCCATCAGCGCCTTGGACGGCTATGGCTACACCTTC,CAISALDGYGYTF
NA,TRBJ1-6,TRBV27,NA,TGTGCCAGCAGTTACAGGGACTATTCACCCCTCCACTTT,CASSYRDYSPLHF
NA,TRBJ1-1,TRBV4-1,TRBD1,TGCGCCAGCAGCGACCAGGGGGCTTGGACTGAAGCTTTCTTT,CASSDQGAWTEAFF
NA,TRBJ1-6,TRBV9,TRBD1,TGTGCCAGCAGCGGTTCAGGGGGCAGTTCACCCCTCCACTTT,CASSGSGGSSPLHF
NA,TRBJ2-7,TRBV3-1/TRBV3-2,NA,TGTGCCAGCAGCCCCACCCTGGACAGAGCCTACGAGCAGTACTTC,CASSPTLDRAYEQYF
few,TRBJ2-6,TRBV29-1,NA,TGCAGCGTACCTAGCTCTGGGGCCAACGTCCTGACTTTC,CSVPSSGANVLTF
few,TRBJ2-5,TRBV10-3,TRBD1,TGTGCCATCAGCGACCCTAAGGGGGCTGGGGAGACCCAGTACTTC,CAISDPKGAGETQYF
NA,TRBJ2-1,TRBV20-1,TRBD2,TGCAGTGCTAGTTCGGCGGGAGCTTACAGCCGGTTCTTC,CSASSAGAYSRFF
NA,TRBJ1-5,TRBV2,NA,TGTGCCAGCAGTGAGTTGGCGGGTAGCAATCAGCCCCAGCATTTT,CASSELAGSNQPQHF
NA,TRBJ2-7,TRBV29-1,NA,TGCAGCGTCCTAAGGCCAACCAGCTCCTACGAGCAGTACTTC,CSVLRPTSSYEQYF
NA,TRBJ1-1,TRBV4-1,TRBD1,TGCGCCAGCAGCCAAGTACAGGGGGCAACTGAAGCTTTCTTT,CASSQVQGATEAFF
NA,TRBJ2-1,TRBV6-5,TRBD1,TGTGCCAGCAGTTGGGGACAGTACAATGAGCAGTTCTTC,CASSWGQYNEQFF
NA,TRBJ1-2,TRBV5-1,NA,TGCGCCAGCAGCTTGGCCTGGGGGGGAGCTAACTATGGCTACACCTTC,CASSLAWGGANYGYTF
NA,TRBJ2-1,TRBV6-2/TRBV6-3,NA,TGTGCCAGCAGTTCCAGCTCCTACAATGAGCAGTTCTTC,CASSSSSYNEQFF
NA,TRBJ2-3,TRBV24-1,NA,TGTGCCACCAGTGGTGGGAGCACAGATACGCAGTATTTT,CATSGGSTDTQYF
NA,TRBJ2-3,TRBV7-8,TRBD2,TGTGCCAGCAGCTTTTTCTTCAGCGGGGGGGCCTTAGATACGCAGTATTTT,CASSFFFSGGALDTQYF
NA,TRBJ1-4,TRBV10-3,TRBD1,TGTGCCATCAGGCCGGGACAGGGGGCAACTAATGAAAAACTGTTTTTT,CAIRPGQGATNEKLFF